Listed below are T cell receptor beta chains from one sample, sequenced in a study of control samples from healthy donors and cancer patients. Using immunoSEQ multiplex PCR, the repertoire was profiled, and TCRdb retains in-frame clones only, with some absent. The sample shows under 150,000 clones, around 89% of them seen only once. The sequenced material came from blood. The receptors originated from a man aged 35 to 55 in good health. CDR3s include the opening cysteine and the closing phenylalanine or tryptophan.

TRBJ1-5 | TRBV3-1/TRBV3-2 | CASSQEASGSGQPQHF
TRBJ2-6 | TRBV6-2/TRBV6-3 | CASSYPFRTGSTGANVLTF
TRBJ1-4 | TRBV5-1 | CASSSPMSTGGLTTNEKLFF
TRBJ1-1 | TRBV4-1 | CASSQGHRGNTEAFF
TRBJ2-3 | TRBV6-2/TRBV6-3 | CASSYALHTDTQYF
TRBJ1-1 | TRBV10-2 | CASSELQANTEAFF
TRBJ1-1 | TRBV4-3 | CASSQDSGDRVAEAFF
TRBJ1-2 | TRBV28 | CASSLWTDYGYTF
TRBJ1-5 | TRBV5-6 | CASSVRDRGFQPQHF
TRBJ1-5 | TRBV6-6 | CASTLRPLSNQPQHF
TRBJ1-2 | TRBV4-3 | CASSQGLGVNYGYTF
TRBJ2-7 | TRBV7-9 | CASSLGAASGGVHEQYF
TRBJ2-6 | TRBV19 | CASSQVSGANVLTF
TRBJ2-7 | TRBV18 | CASSPGQGGGEQYF
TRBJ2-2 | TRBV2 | CASILPGGGNTGELFF